This paragraph reports one T cell receptor (beta chain). The source of the sample is a study of blood T cell repertoires in COVID-19. Study-wide background: The origin of the acute and convalescent COVID-19 samples was the United States, Italy and Spain. T cells, B-cell-depleted T cells, or PBMCs provided the cDNA or gDNA that served as material.

The cohort comprised adults aged roughly 18 to 95 years residing in about 25 US areas. This CDR3 region has 15 residues. The germline V gene has CDR1 SGHAT and CDR2 FQNNGV. Trimming removed 2 bases at V and 4 bases at J, with 12 bases between. Authors' analysis steps: Counts of nucleated cells, estimated from reference gene primer amplification, were obtained. Clones were sequenced by immunoSEQ multiplex PCR, and TCRdb holds only the in-frame ones, with some missing. The V and J calls and clone size come from that table; D and trimming were worked out from the DNA. This table holds approximately 230,000 clones, around 90% found once.

The material sequenced was PBMCs or T cells enriched from blood (not recorded which). The sequence was collected from a woman aged 25 to 39 with acute COVID-19. This chain connects TRBV11-2 to TRBJ1-3; D remains unclear. DNA of the CDR3: TGTGCCAGCAGCTTATTGTGGGCGCGAGGAAACACCATATATTTT. Translated, it gives CASSLLWARGNTIYF.